The 32 T cell receptor beta chains below all came from one sample that was sequenced in a study of breast tumors, draining lymph nodes, adjacent tissues. Samples came from axillary lymph nodes draining the breast cancer. MiXCR, run by TCRdb on the multiplex PCR reads, gives a single entry per CDR3 protein. Among 140,000 to 150,000 distinct CDR3 sequences, roughly 33% were seen once, and the ten largest hold less than 2.5%. What was sequenced was axillary lymph node tissue. Every receptor here comes from a female donor with breast cancer. Some clones in this sample may be carry-over from other donors' samples.

This clonotype was seen repeatedly, ten times or more. The chain recombines TRBV5-1 with TRBJ2-2; D not certain. Per germline, CDR1 SGHRS and CDR2 YFSETQ. There are 13 residues in the CDR3. V was cut by 5 bases and J by 0 bases, with 5 bases left in between. This chain's CDR3 is CASRSSNTGELFF. The CDR3 bases are TGCGCCAGCAGGTCCTCGAACACCGGGGAGCTGTTTTTT.

In its sample, this clonotype was seen many times. This sequence joins TRBV11-2 and TRBJ1-6; the D gene is possibly TRBD1 (5 bases). Trimming removed 1 base at V and 6 bases at J, with 7 bases between. The V gene's germline CDR1 is SGHAT and CDR2 FQNNGV. The CDR3 consists of 14 residues. The CDR3 nucleotides read TGTGCCAGCAGCTTAGTACAGGCTAATTCACCCCTCCACTTT. Its translation is CASSLVQANSPLHF.

This clonotype was recorded many times. V usage is TRBV9 and J usage is TRBJ1-2; 7 nucleotides line up with TRBD1. This CDR3 region has 15 residues. Trimming cost V 0 bases and J 4 bases; bases outside gene matches: 6. Germline assignment: CDR1 SGDLS and CDR2 YYNGEE. The CDR3 sequence: CASSVGVTGIYGYTF. The DNA of the CDR3 is TGTGCCAGCAGCGTAGGGGTGACAGGGATCTATGGCTACACCTTC. Full variable domain (rest looked up from reference TRBV9 and TRBJ1-2): DSGVTQTPKHLITATGQRVTLRCSPRSGDLSVYWYQQSLDQGLQFLIQYYNGEERAKGNILERFSAQQFPDLHSELNLSSLELGDSALYFCASSVGVTGIYGYTFGSGTRLTVV.

The gene calls are TRBV20-1 and TRBJ2-3, with 7 bases that match TRBD1. V gave up 6 bases and J gave up 5 bases; unmatched junction bases: 8. Per germline, CDR1 DFQATT and CDR2 SNEGSKA (reference sequence). The CDR3 runs to 13 residues. The CDR3 protein is CSAYRQGVDTQYF. The CDR3 region has the DNA TGCAGTGCCTACCGACAGGGTGTAGATACGCAGTATTTT.

To note about this clonotype: The DNA is omitted, as the CDR3 cannot be located on it reliably, and the CDR3 follows TCRdb's listing. The chain is built from TRBV7-9 and TRBJ2-1; the table assigns TRBD1, which was not confirmed against the DNA. CDR1 and CDR2 from the germline V gene are SEHNR and FQNEAQ (reference sequence). A total of 20 residues make up the CDR3, ends included. The CDR3: CASSFYICSAGTGSYNEQFF.

This clonotype was observed many times. The chain couples TRBV20-1 to TRBJ1-2; TRBD1 aligns across 7 bases. The CDR3 sequence is 13 residues long. CDR1 and CDR2 from the germline V gene are DFQATT and SNEGSKA (reference sequence). V was pared by 4 bases and J by 4 bases, with 6 bases of the junction left unmatched. The CDR3 reads CSATRQGVYGYTF. The DNA for the CDR3 is TGCAGTGCTACTCGACAGGGAGTCTATGGCTACACCTTC.

This clonotype was seen only a few times. The gene calls are TRBV13 and TRBJ2-1; D unclear. The length of the CDR3 is 15 residues. Trimming removed 1 base from V and 8 bases from J, with 15 bases in between. Per germline, CDR1 PRHDT and CDR2 FYEKMQ (reference sequence). The CDR3 nucleotides are TGTGCCAGCAGCTTAGAACGTGGGGTGGTGGATGAGCAGTTCTTC. Its translation is CASSLERGVVDEQFF.

This clonotype was seen many times. The chain uses TRBV11-2 and TRBJ1-5; D gene ambiguous. The ends were cut back, 1 base at V and 0 bases at J, with 4 bases in the middle. This CDR3 spans 14 amino acids. Per the germline V gene, CDR1 is SGHAT and CDR2 is FQNNGV. The CDR3 loop is CASSLGNSNQPQHF. The CDR3 nucleotides read TGTGCCAGCAGCTTAGGGAATAGCAATCAGCCCCAGCATTTT.

This clonotype was found many times. The V call is TRBV7-3, the J call TRBJ2-3, with D possibly matching TRBD2 (5 bases). Germline V gene data show CDR1 as SGHTA and CDR2 as FQGTGA. Trimming removed 5 bases from V and 2 bases from J, with 11 bases in between. The CDR3 contains 14 residues. The CDR3: CASSVNRDTDTQYF. The CDR3 bases are TGTGCCAGCAGCGTCAACCGGGACACAGATACGCAGTATTTT.

This clonotype occurred many times. The CDR3 here is CASSRRDPRAPYEQYF. CDR3 nucleotide sequence: TGTGCCAGCAGTCGCCGGGACCCCCGGGCGCCCTACGAGCAGTACTTC. The chain recombines TRBV6-5 with TRBJ2-7; D could derive from TRBD1 or TRBD2 (5 bases each). The V end was cut by 5 bases, the J end by 2 bases, with 19 bases between. CDR1 MNHEY and CDR2 SVGAGI come from the germline V gene. This CDR3 contains 16 residues.

This clonotype has a handful of counts. This clone may be a read error of a much larger clone one base away. This rearrangement joins TRBV7-2 to TRBJ2-5; 8 bases match TRBD2. Per the germline V gene, CDR1 is SGHTA and CDR2 is FQGNSA. The CDR3 extends over 17 amino acids. In DNA form, the CDR3 reads TGTGCCAGCAGCTTAGATCTTTCTGCGGGGGGCCAAGAGCCCCAGTACTTC. This sequence encodes CASSLDLSAGGQEPQYF.

This clonotype was found many times. The rearrangement links TRBV7-2 to TRBJ2-7; possibly TRBD2 for D (5 bases). CDR1 SGHTA and CDR2 FQGNSA come from the germline V gene. Between the trimmed V and J ends, which lost 4 bases and 3 bases, there was a span of 10 bases. There are 13 residues in the CDR3. CDR3 region: CASSSTSGYEQYV. The CDR3 DNA sequence: TGTGCCAGCAGCTCGACAAGCGGCTACGAGCAGTACGTC.

This clonotype was seen at least ten times. V gene TRBV12-3 or TRBV12-4 combines with J gene TRBJ2-5; perhaps TRBD2 as D (6 bases). The CDR3 runs to 15 residues. The V and J ends lost 3 bases and 2 bases respectively, with 13 bases between them. The CDR3 reads CASSFRGFPQETQYF. In DNA form, the CDR3 reads TGTGCCAGCAGTTTCCGGGGGTTCCCGCAAGAGACCCAGTACTTC.

This clonotype was seen many times. This chain joins TRBV20-1 and TRBJ2-7, with TRBD2 identical over 7 bases. This CDR3 has 14 amino acids. With 6 bases clipped from V and 1 base from J, the junction kept 9 bases outside the gene matches. The germline V gene has CDR1 DFQATT and CDR2 SNEGSKA (reference sequence). The CDR3 loop reads CSAPGEGRSYEQYF. CDR3 bases: TGCAGTGCCCCTGGGGAGGGGAGATCCTACGAGCAGTACTTC.

The table lists this clonotype with many counts. The chain employs TRBV6-7 and TRBJ1-5; no firm D call. TRBV6-7 is an ORF for which the function is uncertain. V gave up 5 bases and J gave up 4 bases, with 9 bases separating them. CDR3 length: 13 residues. Here the CDR3 DNA reads TGTGCCAGCAGTGCGGACGGTAATCAGCCCCAGCATTTT. Its translation is CASSADGNQPQHF.

CDR3 protein: CASSRTGRTTGELFF. The CDR3 nucleotides are TGTGCCAGCAGCAGGACTGGGAGAACCACCGGGGAGCTGTTTTTT. This chain connects TRBV11-2 to TRBJ2-2; D might be TRBD2 (5 bases). Germline V gene sequence: CDR1 SGHAT, CDR2 FQNNGV. The CDR3 is made up of 15 amino acids. V was cut by 5 bases and J by 4 bases, with 14 bases left in between.

As for this clonotype: In this CDR3 the conserved last residue, phenylalanine or tryptophan, is missing, so a read error is likely. The V call is TRBV7-6, the J call TRBJ2-7, with a tentative D call TRBD2 (6 bases). The CDR3 totals 15 residues. Germline V gene data show CDR1 as SGHVS and CDR2 as FNYEAQ. Trimming removed 1 base at V and 2 bases at J, with 12 bases between. CDR3 protein: CASSLGPGAAYEQYY. CDR3 coding DNA: TGTGCCAGCAGCTTAGGCCCGGGAGCCGCCTACGAGCAGTACTAC.

This clonotype was seen at least ten times. Since a much larger clone is just one base distant, this may be a read error. The V and J genes are TRBV12-3 or TRBV12-4 and TRBJ1-6; D is unclear. The CDR3 loop spans 15 amino acids. The CDR3 coding sequence is TGTGCCAGCAGTTTAGATCGGGGAGGTAATTCACCCCTCCGCTTT. The encoded protein is CASSLDRGGNSPLRF.

The genes are TRBV20-1 and TRBJ2-1; 12 bases map to TRBD2. The length of the CDR3 is 14 residues. Trimming took 6 bases from V and 9 from J; bases not matched to a gene: 9. Germline CDR1 and CDR2: DFQATT and SNEGSKA (reference sequence). The CDR3: CSASGLAGGTEQFF. CDR3 bases: TGCAGTGCATCGGGGCTAGCGGGGGGGACTGAGCAGTTCTTC.

The chain couples TRBV9 to TRBJ2-5; D may be TRBD1 or TRBD2 (5 bases each). V shed 3 bases and J shed 2 bases, with 11 bases lying between them. This CDR3 comprises 14 residues. CDR1 and CDR2 (germline): SGDLS, YYNGEE. The CDR3 reads CASSAGAGQETQYF. CDR3 nucleotides: TGTGCCAGCAGCGCCGGGGCAGGGCAAGAGACCCAGTACTTC.

V gene TRBV3-1 combines with J gene TRBJ2-4; 7 positions match TRBD2. V shed 0 bases, J shed 1 base, and the junction held 6 bases outside the gene matches. Germline V lookup: CDR1 LGHDT, CDR2 YNNKEL (reference sequence). This CDR3 contains 17 residues. CDR3 protein: CASSQDNGRGAKNIQYF. Here the CDR3 DNA reads TGTGCCAGCAGCCAAGATAACGGGCGGGGGGCCAAAAACATTCAGTACTTC.

The genes are TRBV6-6 and TRBJ1-6, with 11 bases that match TRBD1. The CDR3 covers 14 residues. Germline V CDR1 and CDR2: MNHNY, SVGAGI (reference sequence). V lost 5 bases, J lost 7 bases, and 1 base stayed unmatched. Written as DNA, the CDR3 is TGTGCCAGCAGTGGACAGGGGGCCAATTCACCCCTCCACTTT. This encodes CASSGQGANSPLHF.

This clonotype was detected once. A junction boundary mismatches the germline segment, possibly from a read error. The chain is built from TRBV6-5 and TRBJ2-2; 8 bases match TRBD1. The CDR3 sequence is 16 residues long. CDR1 MNHEY and CDR2 SVGAGI come from the germline V gene. This chain's CDR3 is CASSYSYRGSTGGLFF. The CDR3 region has the DNA TGTGCCAGCAGTTACTCGTACAGGGGGTCTACCGGGGGGCTGTTTTTT.

The chain combines TRBV10-3 with TRBJ1-1; 9 bases are a match to TRBD1. After removal of 3 bases from V and 11 bases from J, the junction contained 7 bases not matched to a gene. The CDR3 loop spans 13 amino acids. Per the germline V gene, CDR1 is ENHRY and CDR2 is SYGVKD. In nucleotides, the CDR3 is TGTGCCATCAGTGATGGAACAGGGGGCAGTGCTTTCTTT. This sequence encodes CAISDGTGGSAFF.

This clonotype has at least ten counts. The chain recombines TRBV5-8 with TRBJ2-5; D gene unclear. The CDR3 length is 13 residues. CDR1 SGHTS and CDR2 YDEGEE come from the germline V gene. V lost 0 bases to trimming and J lost 13 bases, with 16 bases between them. This CDR3 is CASSLDSRPTRYF. CDR3 nucleotides: TGTGCCAGCAGCTTGGACTCGCGCCCTACACGGTACTTC. Combining the CDR3 with reference TRBV5-8 and TRBJ2-5 gives the whole variable domain EAGVTQSPTHLIKTRGQQATLRCSPISGHTSVYWYQQALGLGLQFLLWYDEGEERNRGNFPPRFSGRQFPNYSSELNVNALELEDSALYLCASSLDSRPTRYFGPGTRLLVL.

The gene calls are TRBV6-5 and TRBJ1-1; D is ambiguous. V was shortened by 1 base and J by 1 base, with 13 bases between the two germline ends. Germline values: CDR1 MNHEY, CDR2 SVGAGI. CDR3 length: 16 residues. The CDR3 protein is CASSYYGGIQNTEAFF. The CDR3 nucleotides are TGTGCCAGCAGTTACTACGGCGGAATTCAGAACACTGAAGCTTTCTTT.

In its sample, this clonotype was seen many times. One end of the junction is discordant with germline, which a read error may explain. The chain joins TRBV14 to TRBJ2-1; 10 bases map to TRBD1. The germline V gene has CDR1 SGHDN and CDR2 FVKESK. This CDR3 contains 13 residues. The CDR3 loop is CASSPFAGTGVIF. CDR3 bases: TGTGCCAGCAGCCCGTTTGCCGGGACAGGGGTGATCTTC.

This clonotype was seen at least ten times. The V call is TRBV4-2, the J call TRBJ1-2; D is unresolved. This CDR3 contains 16 residues. Germline V CDR1 and CDR2: LGHNA, YNFKEQ. V lost 1 base, J lost 2 bases, and 14 bases lay in between. This CDR3 is CASSQAATATNYGYTF. The CDR3 DNA reads as TGTGCCAGCAGCCAAGCCGCGACGGCAACGAACTATGGCTACACCTTC.

The count of this clonotype is one. The chain carries TRBV6-4 and TRBJ2-3; TRBD2 is a possible D gene (5 bases). V was pared by 5 bases and J by 2 bases, with 14 bases between. The length of the CDR3 is 15 residues. Looked up from germline, CDR1 is MRHNA and CDR2 is SNTAGT. The CDR3: CASSHEQRYTDTQYF. The CDR3, as DNA: TGTGCCAGCAGTCACGAGCAGCGGTACACAGATACGCAGTATTTT.

This clonotype was seen repeatedly, ten times or more. One end of the junction varies from germline; a read error may be responsible. This rearrangement joins TRBV7-3 to TRBJ1-2; 10 bases map to TRBD1. Germline CDR1 reads SGHTA; CDR2 reads FQGTGA. The CDR3 contains 15 residues. In DNA form, the CDR3 reads TGTGCCAGCAGCCCTACGGGACAGGGGTTCCATGGCTACCCCTTC. Encoded protein: CASSPTGQGFHGYPF.

This clonotype was counted ten times or more. The V call is TRBV27, the J call TRBJ2-7, with unresolved D. This CDR3 is built from 13 residues. Germline V CDR1 and CDR2: MNHEY, SMNVEV (reference sequence). V was cut by 2 bases and J by 1 base, with 6 bases left in between. The CDR3 protein is CASSLGRSYEQYF. The CDR3 DNA reads as TGTGCCAGCAGTTTAGGCAGATCCTACGAGCAGTACTTC.

This clonotype has just a few counts. This chain connects TRBV5-1 to TRBJ1-1, with D perhaps matching TRBD1 (6 bases). Germline assignment: CDR1 SGHRS and CDR2 YFSETQ. Trimming removed 4 bases at V and 1 base at J, with 20 bases between. The CDR3 totals 17 residues. CDR3 DNA sequence: TGCGCCAGCAGCCAGATGACAGGTTATTTGGGGAACACTGAAGCTTTCTTT. Translating gives CASSQMTGYLGNTEAFF.